This T cell receptor beta chain was recovered during a study of cytomegalovirus exposure and HLA in healthy donors. Trimming stripped 0 bases from V and 7 bases from J, with 14 bases between. The germline CDR1 and CDR2 sequences are SGDLS and YYNGEE. The CDR3 is 15 amino acids. At collection, donors were nominally healthy, but unrecorded immune exposures were probable. PCR involved 60 Vbeta and 13 Jbeta primers. Here immunoSEQ multiplex PCR was the method, and the copy in TCRdb shows in-frame clones only, minus some. The sample consists of some 180,000 clones, approximately 84% of them appearing once.

This TCR was sampled from a girl aged 10 to 17 in good health and CMV-seropositive. Sequencing was performed on PBMCs. The genes are TRBV9 and TRBJ2-1; possibly TRBD1 for D (6 bases). The CDR3 reads CASSVGGGPSNEQFF. CDR3 in DNA: TGTGCCAGCAGCGTAGGTGGGGGCCCGTCTAATGAGCAGTTCTTC.